The rows below give T cell receptor beta chains drawn from one sample of a study of OX40 agonist ivuxolimab in advanced cancers. Assay: immunoSEQ multiplex PCR; the TCRdb copy retains only in-frame clones and omits some. The table includes just over 60,000 clones, more than 90% detected once. The sample in question was CD4+ or CD8+ T cells sorted from blood, obtained in a trial of the OX40 agonist ivuxolimab. The receptors shown here come from an adult with an advanced solid tumor such as melanoma, head and neck, liver or kidney cancer. Both conserved end residues are part of each CDR3. A D gene is named only where the DNA matches it firmly. Not every row has a clone size; where given, it reads once, few, many or a size class.

>once|TRBJ1-2|TRBV19|TRBD1
CASSITPDRGGRYGYTF
TGTGCCAGTAGTATAACCCCCGACAGGGGTGGGCGGTATGGCTACACCTTC
>NA|TRBJ2-1|TRBV6-6|NA
CASSYVDASSYNEQFF
TGTGCCAGCAGTTACGTAGATGCGAGCTCCTACAATGAGCAGTTCTTC
>NA|TRBJ1-4|TRBV2|NA
CASTQVDEKLFF
TGTGCCAGCACCCAGGTCGATGAAAAACTGTTTTTT
>NA|TRBJ2-7|TRBV30|TRBD1
CAWSRGTGLYEQYF
TGTGCCTGGAGTCGGGGGACAGGGCTGTACGAGCAGTACTTC
>NA|TRBJ2-7|TRBV6-1|NA
CASSSPGAQYF
TGTGCCAGCAGTTCCCCCGGCGCGCAGTACTTC
>NA|TRBJ2-1|TRBV7-3|TRBD2
CASRPGLDGEQFF
TGTGCCAGCAGACCGGGACTAGATGGTGAGCAGTTCTTC
>few|TRBJ1-3|TRBV19|NA
CASSSASGNTIYF
TGTGCCAGTAGCAGCGCCTCTGGAAACACCATATATTTT
>NA|TRBJ2-4|TRBV7-9|TRBD1
CASTSGQGLAKNIQYF
TGTGCCAGCACCAGTGGACAGGGACTAGCCAAAAACATTCAGTACTTC
>NA|TRBJ2-1|TRBV5-1|NA
CASNGLGTKKYNEQFF
TGCGCCAGCAACGGTTTGGGCACCAAAAAATACAATGAGCAGTTCTTC
>NA|TRBJ1-2|TRBV12-5|NA
CASGPPRTDYGYTF
TGTGCTAGTGGTCCCCCCCGCACGGACTATGGCTACACCTTC
>NA|TRBJ2-3|TRBV7-7|NA
CASSEDGSTDTQYF
TGTGCTAGCAGCGAGGACGGCAGCACAGATACGCAGTATTTT
>NA|TRBJ2-5|TRBV9|NA
CASSAPSIKETQYF
TGTGCCAGCAGCGCCCCTTCGATAAAAGAGACCCAGTACTTC
>NA|TRBJ1-5|TRBV6-1|NA
CASSEAGASNQPQHF
TGTGCCAGCAGTGAAGCGGGGGCCAGCAATCAGCCCCAGCATTTT
>NA|TRBJ2-7|TRBV11-2|TRBD2
CASSFSAGGYPYEQYF
TGTGCCAGCAGCTTTAGTGCGGGAGGGTACCCCTACGAGCAGTACTTC
>NA|TRBJ2-5|TRBV14|TRBD2
CASSRPGLAGQETQYF
TGTGCCAGCAGCAGACCGGGACTAGCGGGTCAAGAGACCCAGTACTTC
>NA|TRBJ1-4|TRBV5-1|TRBD1
CASNNRGPNEKLFF
TGCGCCAGCAACAACAGGGGACCTAATGAAAAACTGTTTTTT
>NA|TRBJ2-7|TRBV14|NA
CASSLGGRNEQYF
TGTGCCAGCAGTTTAGGGGGTCGGAACGAGCAGTACTTC
>NA|TRBJ2-6|TRBV7-8|TRBD2
CASSYGTSGAFSGANVLTF
TGTGCCAGCAGCTACGGGACTAGCGGGGCCTTCTCTGGGGCCAACGTCCTGACTTTC
>NA|TRBJ2-7|TRBV5-1|NA
CASSFSGPGSYEQYF
TGCGCCAGCAGCTTCTCTGGTCCAGGGTCCTACGAGCAGTACTTC
>NA|TRBJ2-1|TRBV11-1|TRBD2
CASSLRLASNEQFF
TGTGCCAGCAGCTTAAGACTAGCCTCCAATGAGCAGTTCTTC
>NA|TRBJ1-3|TRBV6-1|NA
CASTQTIGNTIYF
TGTGCCAGCACCCAAACAATAGGGAACACCATATATTTT
>NA|TRBJ2-1|TRBV13|NA
CASSSRSGVYNEQFF
TGTGCCAGCAGCTCCAGGAGTGGGGTCTACAATGAGCAGTTCTTC
>NA|TRBJ2-5|TRBV19|TRBD1
CASSREGTGQETQYF
TGTGCCAGTAGTAGGGAAGGGACAGGACAAGAGACCCAGTACTTC
>NA|TRBJ1-1|TRBV4-1|TRBD1
CASSQDRGGQGFRAFF
TGCGCCAGCAGCCAAGATCGGGGGGGACAGGGGTTTCGAGCTTTCTTT
>NA|TRBJ2-1|TRBV7-2|NA
CASSPGTYNEQFF
TGTGCCAGCAGCCCCGGGACTTACAATGAGCAGTTCTTC
>few|TRBJ2-6|TRBV19|NA
CASTVEAGANVLTF
TGTGCCAGTACCGTCGAGGCCGGGGCCAACGTCCTGACTTTC
>NA|TRBJ2-2|TRBV25-1|TRBD1
CASSDQGARTGELFF
TGTGCCAGCAGTGACCAGGGGGCACGAACCGGGGAGCTGTTTTTT
>NA|TRBJ1-3|TRBV11-2|NA
CASSLDARSGNTIYF
TGTGCCAGCAGCTTAGATGCCAGATCTGGAAACACCATATATTTT
>NA|TRBJ2-6|TRBV9|NA
CASSVGLRGGAGANVLTF
TGTGCCAGCAGCGTCGGTCTCAGGGGCGGCGCTGGGGCCAACGTCCTGACTTTC
>NA|TRBJ1-2|TRBV10-1|TRBD1
CASSPSPGQGFGNGYTF
TGCGCCAGCAGCCCATCTCCGGGACAGGGGTTCGGAAATGGCTACACCTTC
>NA|TRBJ1-2|TRBV6-1|NA
CASSPQGEYGYTF
TGTGCCAGCAGTCCACAGGGTGAATATGGCTACACCTTC
>NA|TRBJ1-1|TRBV4-1|NA
CASSQDLAVAFF
TGCGCCAGCAGCCAAGATCTAGCCGTGGCTTTCTTT
>NA|TRBJ1-2|TRBV19|TRBD1
CASNPRTGGIYGYTF
TGTGCCAGTAACCCCCGGACAGGGGGTATCTATGGCTACACCTTC
>NA|TRBJ1-1|TRBV29-1|NA
CSAMNTEAFF
TGCAGCGCAATGAACACTGAAGCTTTCTTT
>NA|TRBJ1-6|TRBV27|NA
CASSGRHYNSPLHF
TGCGCCAGCAGTGGACGCCACTATAATTCACCCCTCCACTTT
>NA|TRBJ1-1|TRBV2|TRBD1
CASKSDRGGAFF
TGTGCCAGCAAGTCGGACAGGGGGGGAGCTTTCTTT
>once|TRBJ2-5|TRBV7-9|NA
CASSSTTGLWQTQYF
TGTGCCAGCAGCTCCACGACCGGGCTTTGGCAGACCCAGTACTTC
>NA|TRBJ1-5|TRBV30|NA
CAWSVQGGRPQHF
TGTGCCTGGAGTGTACAAGGGGGGAGGCCCCAGCATTTT
>once|TRBJ2-1|TRBV29-1|NA
CSAEGGLDEQFF
TGCAGCGCCGAGGGGGGGTTGGATGAGCAGTTCTTC
>NA|TRBJ2-1|TRBV6-5|NA
CASTTGNWVGNEQFF
TGTGCCAGCACTACGGGGAATTGGGTTGGAAATGAGCAGTTCTTC
>NA|TRBJ2-5|TRBV6-6|NA
CASNTGSETQYF
TGTGCCAGCAATACCGGGTCAGAGACCCAGTACTTC
>NA|TRBJ2-5|TRBV25-1|NA
CASSDRNQETQYF
TGTGCCAGCAGTGACAGGAACCAAGAGACCCAGTACTTC
>NA|TRBJ2-1|TRBV5-1|NA
CASSLVVTANNEQFF
TGCGCCAGCAGCTTGGTCGTGACGGCCAACAATGAGCAGTTCTTC
>NA|TRBJ2-5|TRBV10-3|NA
CAVSALVQETQYF
TGTGCCGTCTCGGCGCTAGTCCAAGAGACCCAGTACTTC
>few|TRBJ2-7|TRBV9|NA
CASSVNRDNYEQYF
TGTGCCAGCAGCGTTAACCGGGACAACTACGAGCAGTACTTC
>NA|TRBJ2-2|TRBV5-6|NA
CASSLRHTGELFF
TGTGCCAGCAGCTTGAGGCACACCGGGGAGCTGTTTTTT
>NA|TRBJ1-4|TRBV5-1|NA
CASSLGPGTNEKLFF
TGCGCCAGCAGCTTGGGGCCAGGAACTAATGAAAAACTGTTTTTT
>NA|TRBJ1-6|TRBV7-9|NA
CASSYGSSYNSPLHF
TGTGCCAGCAGCTACGGGAGCTCCTATAATTCACCCCTCCACTTT